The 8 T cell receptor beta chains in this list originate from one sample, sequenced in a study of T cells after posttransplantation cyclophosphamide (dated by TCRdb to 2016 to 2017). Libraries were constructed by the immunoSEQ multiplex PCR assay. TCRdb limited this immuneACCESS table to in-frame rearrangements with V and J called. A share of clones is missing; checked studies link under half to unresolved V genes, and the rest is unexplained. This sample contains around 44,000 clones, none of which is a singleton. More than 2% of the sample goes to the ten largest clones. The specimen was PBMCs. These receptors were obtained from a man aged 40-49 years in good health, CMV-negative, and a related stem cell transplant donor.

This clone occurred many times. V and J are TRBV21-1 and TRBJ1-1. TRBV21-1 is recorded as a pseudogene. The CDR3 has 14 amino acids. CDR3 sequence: CASSEGGDDTEAFF. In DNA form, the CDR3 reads TGTGCCAGCAGTGAAGGAGGGGACGACACTGAAGCTTTCTTT.

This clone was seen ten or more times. The chain's CDR3 is CASSGDTGNWYNSPLHF. Written as DNA, the CDR3 is TGCGCCAGCAGCGGAGACACAGGAAATTGGTATAATTCACCCCTCCACTTT. The chain combines TRBV5-1 with TRBJ1-6; perhaps TRBD1 as D (5 bases). V was trimmed by 4 bases and J by 4 bases, leaving 18 bases between them. The CDR3 is 17 residues long. Germline V gene sequence: CDR1 SGHRS, CDR2 YFSETQ.

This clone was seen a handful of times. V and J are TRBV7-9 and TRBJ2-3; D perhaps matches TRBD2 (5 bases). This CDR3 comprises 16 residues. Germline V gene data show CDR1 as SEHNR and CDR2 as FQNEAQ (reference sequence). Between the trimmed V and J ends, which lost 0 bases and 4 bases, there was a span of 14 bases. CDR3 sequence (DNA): TGTGCCAGCAGCTTAGCCCCACTAGTTCTCGCAGATACGCAGTATTTT. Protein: CASSLAPLVLADTQYF.

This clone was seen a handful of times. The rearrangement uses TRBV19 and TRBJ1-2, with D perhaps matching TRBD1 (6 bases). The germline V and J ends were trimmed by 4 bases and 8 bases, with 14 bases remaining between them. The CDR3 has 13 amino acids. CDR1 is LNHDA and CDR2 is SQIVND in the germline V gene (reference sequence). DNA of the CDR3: TGTGCCAGTAGTAAACCACAGGGTGGCGGCTACACCTTC. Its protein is CASSKPQGGGYTF.

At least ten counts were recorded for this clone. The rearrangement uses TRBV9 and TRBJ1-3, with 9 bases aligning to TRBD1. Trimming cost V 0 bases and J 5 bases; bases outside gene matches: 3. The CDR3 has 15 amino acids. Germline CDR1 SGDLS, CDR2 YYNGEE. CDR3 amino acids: CASSVVGTGRNTIYF. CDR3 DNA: TGTGCCAGCAGCGTAGTTGGGACAGGGAGAAACACCATATATTTT.

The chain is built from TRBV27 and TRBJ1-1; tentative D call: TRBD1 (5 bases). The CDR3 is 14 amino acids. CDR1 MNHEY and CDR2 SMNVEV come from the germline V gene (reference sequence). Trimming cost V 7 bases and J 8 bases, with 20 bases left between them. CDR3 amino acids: CASTLRGGTAEAFF. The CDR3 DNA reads TGTGCCAGCACCCTGCGTGGGGGGACTGCAGAAGCTTTCTTT.

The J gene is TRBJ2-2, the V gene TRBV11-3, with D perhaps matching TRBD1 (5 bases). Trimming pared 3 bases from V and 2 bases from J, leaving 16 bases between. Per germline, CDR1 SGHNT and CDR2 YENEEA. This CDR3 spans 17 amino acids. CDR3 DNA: TGTGCCAGCAGCTTTCGTTTGCAGGGCCGAAACACCGGGGAGCTGTTTTTT. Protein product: CASSFRLQGRNTGELFF.

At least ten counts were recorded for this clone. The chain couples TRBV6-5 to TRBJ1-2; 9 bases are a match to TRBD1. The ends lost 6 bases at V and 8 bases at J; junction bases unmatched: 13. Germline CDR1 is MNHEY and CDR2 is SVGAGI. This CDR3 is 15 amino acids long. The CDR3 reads CASRTLGQGTRGYTF. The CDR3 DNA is TGTGCCAGCAGGACACTGGGACAGGGCACTAGGGGCTACACCTTC.